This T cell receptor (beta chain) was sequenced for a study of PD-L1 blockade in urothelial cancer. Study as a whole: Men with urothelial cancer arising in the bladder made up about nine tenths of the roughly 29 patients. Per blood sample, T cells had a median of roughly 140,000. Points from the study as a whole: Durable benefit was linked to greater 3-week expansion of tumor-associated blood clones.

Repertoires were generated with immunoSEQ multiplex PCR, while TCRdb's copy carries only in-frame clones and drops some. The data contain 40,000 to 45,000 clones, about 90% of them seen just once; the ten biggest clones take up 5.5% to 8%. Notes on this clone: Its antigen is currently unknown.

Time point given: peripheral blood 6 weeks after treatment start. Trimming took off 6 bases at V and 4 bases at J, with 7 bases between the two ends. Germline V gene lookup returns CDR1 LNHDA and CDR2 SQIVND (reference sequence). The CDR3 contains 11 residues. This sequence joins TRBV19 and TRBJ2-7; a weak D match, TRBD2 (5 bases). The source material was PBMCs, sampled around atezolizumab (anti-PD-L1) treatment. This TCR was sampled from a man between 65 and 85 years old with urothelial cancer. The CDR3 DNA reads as TGTGCCAGTAGGGGAGCTTACGAGCAGTACTTC. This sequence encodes CASRGAYEQYF.